A single sample gave rise to the 14 T cell receptor beta chains below, sequenced in a study of T cells of healthy individuals. One entry per CDR3 protein, called by TCRdb with MiXCR from the 5' RACE reads. The table shows tens of thousands of distinct CDR3 sequences, with approximately 15% occurring only once. These receptors all stem from a human donor in good health.

This clonotype occurred many times. This sequence joins TRBV20-1 and TRBJ1-3; maybe TRBD1 (6 bases). The V end was cut by 5 bases, the J end by 1 base, with 15 bases between. In germline, CDR1 is DFQATT, CDR2 SNEGSKA (reference sequence). This CDR3 contains 15 residues. The CDR3 is CSAGPVDRSGNTIYF. The CDR3 coding sequence is TGCAGTGCTGGACCAGTCGACAGGTCTGGAAACACCATATATTTT.

To note about this clonotype: A read error is possible here, since a much larger clone lies one base away. The chain is built from TRBV25-1 and TRBJ2-3; no clear D gene. V was shortened by 2 bases and J by 10 bases, with 10 bases between the two germline ends. In germline, CDR1 is MGHDK, CDR2 SYGVNS. The CDR3 contains 12 residues. The CDR3 loop is CASSETYGSQYF. Here the CDR3 DNA reads TGTGCCAGCAGTGAAACCTACGGTTCGCAGTATTTT.

There are many counts of this clonotype. This rearrangement joins TRBV20-1 to TRBJ2-1; 13 nucleotides match TRBD2. With V trimmed by 1 base and J by 6 bases, 6 bases remained unmatched. CDR3 size: 16 residues. Looked up from germline, CDR1 is DFQATT and CDR2 is SNEGSKA (reference sequence). The CDR3 loop is CSARGTTSGRTNEQFF. DNA for the CDR3: TGCAGTGCTAGAGGAACGACTAGCGGGAGGACCAATGAGCAGTTCTTC.

This clonotype was detected a few times. The chain links TRBV7-2 to TRBJ1-2; D gene unclear. V was clipped by 4 bases and J by 8 bases, with 20 bases between them. The CDR3 contains 15 residues. CDR1 is SGHTA, CDR2 FQGNSA, per germline. The CDR3 coding sequence is TGTGCCAGCAGCTCCCTATCGGGAGCTGAACGGGGCTACACCTTC. It yields the protein CASSSLSGAERGYTF.

This clonotype appeared many times. The V gene is TRBV7-2, the J gene TRBJ1-3; D gene uncertain. This CDR3 contains 12 residues. The germline V and J ends were trimmed by 1 base and 8 bases, with 6 bases remaining between them. Germline V gene lookup returns CDR1 SGHTA and CDR2 FQGNSA. The CDR3 nucleotides are TGTGCCAGCAGCTTAGTGCGAGACACCATATATTTT. Residues: CASSLVRDTIYF.

The chain links TRBV4-1 to TRBJ2-7, with TRBD2 as a possible D gene (7 bases). The V gene's germline CDR1 is MGHRA and CDR2 YSYEKL. This CDR3 has 16 amino acids. The V gene lost 2 bases and the J gene lost 5 bases, with 19 bases spanning the gap. The CDR3: CASSQPGRGLTHEQYF. CDR3 coding DNA: TGCGCCAGCAGCCAACCCGGCAGGGGACTAACTCACGAGCAGTACTTC.

This clonotype was recorded many times. This rearrangement joins TRBV5-6 to TRBJ1-2, with D possibly being TRBD1 (6 bases). Germline CDR1 reads SGHDT; CDR2 reads YYEEEE. The V end was cut by 4 bases, the J end by 1 base, with 14 bases between. The CDR3 runs 15 residues. CDR3 nucleotide sequence: TGTGCCAGCAGCCTCCCGGACAGATATAACTATGGCTACACCTTC. It is translated as CASSLPDRYNYGYTF.

The J gene is TRBJ2-1, the V gene TRBV18; TRBD2 matches at 10 bases. The CDR3 loop spans 16 amino acids. Germline V gives CDR1 KGHSH, CDR2 LQKENI. V lost 0 bases to trimming and J lost 4 bases; unmatched junction nucleotides: 3. The DNA of the CDR3 is TGTGCCAGCTCACCACCGGTAGCGGGGGGTTACAATGAGCAGTTCTTC. The encoded protein is CASSPPVAGGYNEQFF. Combining the CDR3 with reference TRBV18 and TRBJ2-1 gives the whole variable domain NAGVMQNPRHLVRRRGQEARLRCSPMKGHSHVYWYRQLPEEGLKFMVYLQKENIIDESGMPKERFSAEFPKEGPSILRIQQVVRGDSAAYFCASSPPVAGGYNEQFFGPGTRLTVL.

This sequence joins TRBV5-4 and TRBJ2-1; D is possibly TRBD1 or TRBD2 (5 bases each). Per germline, CDR1 SGHNT and CDR2 YYREEE (reference sequence). The length of the CDR3 is 13 residues. The DNA for the CDR3 is TGTGCTACCAGGGACCCGATGTACAATGAGCAGTTCTTC. Protein sequence: CATRDPMYNEQFF.

The rearrangement uses TRBV6-2 or TRBV6-3 and TRBJ2-7; D remains unclear. This CDR3 has 11 residues. The germline CDR1 and CDR2 sequences are MNHEY and SVGEGT. V was shortened by 8 bases and J by 6 bases, with 11 bases between the two germline ends. The CDR3 region is CASLSGFEQYF. In nucleotides, the CDR3 is TGTGCCAGCCTTTCTGGCTTCGAGCAGTACTTC.

This clonotype was found a few times. The genes are TRBV4-1 and TRBJ2-3; 7 bases fit TRBD2. Germline V lookup: CDR1 MGHRA, CDR2 YSYEKL. There are 15 residues in the CDR3. Unmatched junction bases numbered 5, after V lost 0 bases and J lost 5 bases. CDR3 sequence: CASSQDRGSGDTQYF. As DNA, the CDR3 is TGCGCCAGCAGCCAAGATCGCGGGAGCGGAGATACGCAGTATTTT.

This clonotype has a count of ten or more. The chain employs TRBV6-5 and TRBJ2-7; D is uncertain. With 8 bases removed from V and 0 bases from J, the gap between germline ends came to 8 bases. The CDR3 is made up of 12 amino acids. Germline V CDR1 and CDR2: MNHEY, SVGAGI. The CDR3 DNA is TGTGCCAGCGGACGGAACTCCTACGAGCAGTACTTC. Translated, it gives CASGRNSYEQYF.

This clonotype occurred a few times. The genes are TRBV7-9 and TRBJ2-5; 7 nucleotides line up with TRBD1. The germline V gene encodes CDR1 SEHNR and CDR2 FQNEAQ (reference sequence). The CDR3 sequence is 14 residues long. V lost 5 bases to trimming and J lost 4 bases; unmatched junction nucleotides: 7. The CDR3 coding sequence is TGTGCCAGCAGCGCGACCGACAGGGTAGAGACCCAGTACTTC. This codes for CASSATDRVETQYF.

The chain links TRBV10-3 to TRBJ2-3; 14 nucleotides agree with TRBD2. Germline V gene lookup returns CDR1 ENHRY and CDR2 SYGVKD. This CDR3 region has 15 residues. V trimming: 11 bases; J trimming: 4 bases; junction bases outside the gene matches: 8. The CDR3 loop reads CASQTSGGEADTQYF. In DNA, the CDR3 is TGTGCCTCCCAGACTAGCGGGGGGGAAGCAGATACGCAGTATTTT.